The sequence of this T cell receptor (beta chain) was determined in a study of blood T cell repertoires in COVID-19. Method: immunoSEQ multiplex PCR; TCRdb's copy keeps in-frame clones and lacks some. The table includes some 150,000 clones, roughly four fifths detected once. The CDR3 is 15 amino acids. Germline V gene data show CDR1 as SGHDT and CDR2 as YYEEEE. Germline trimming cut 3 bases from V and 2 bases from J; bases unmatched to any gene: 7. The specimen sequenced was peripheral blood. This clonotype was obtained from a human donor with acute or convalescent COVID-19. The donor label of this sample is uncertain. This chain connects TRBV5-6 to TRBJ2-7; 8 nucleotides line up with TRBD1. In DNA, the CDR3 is TGTGCCAGCAGCTCCCCGGGACAGGCAGCCTACGAGCAGTACTTC. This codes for CASSSPGQAAYEQYF.